This TCR beta chain was sequenced during a study of identical twins. The table lists this clonotype with a few counts. Its target is not known. cDNA molecules carried unique molecular identifiers, and template switching added a universal primer site. TCRdb reanalysed the 5' RACE reads using MiXCR and keeps one entry per CDR3 protein. The sample lists a few hundred thousand distinct CDR3 sequences; 5.5% to 7.5% were seen once. Trimming took 3 bases from V and 4 from J; bases not matched to a gene: 1. The CDR3 sequence is 14 residues long. Germline values: CDR1 LNHDA, CDR2 SQIVND (reference sequence). Overall study findings and caveats: Beta out-of-frame sequences showed weaker excess twin sharing.

These data are also associated with another study on T cells expressing NK-cell markers. From that report: In several donors, these clonotypes also led the CD3+CD56-NKG2C+ fraction.

This chain links TRBV19 with TRBJ2-7, with 12 bases fitting TRBD2. This clonotype was sampled from a woman aged 18-35 years in good health. Sample: CD8+ T cells sorted from blood. CDR3 sequence reads: CASSIGLAGYEQYF. The CDR3 DNA follows: TGTGCCAGTAGTATCGGACTAGCGGGGTACGAGCAGTACTTC.